This T cell receptor beta chain was captured in a study of neurological immune-mediated disorders. From the 5' RACE reads, TCRdb called clonotypes with MiXCR, one entry per CDR3 protein. The sample shows tens of thousands of distinct CDR3 sequences, less than 5.5% of them seen only once. This clonotype occurred many times. Its antigen is undetermined. The study's findings and limits: A possible signature was seen in one related-CDR3 cluster, into which phylogenetic grouping placed the repertoires of 18 of 34 multiple sclerosis patients.

CDR3 length: 14 residues. Germline CDR1 is SGHVS and CDR2 is FNYEAQ. Trimming left V 8 bases short and J 8 bases short, with 18 bases between. This clonotype originated in a woman aged 25 to 45 with multiple sclerosis. The chain combines TRBV7-6 with TRBJ1-4; D is perhaps TRBD1 (5 bases). The sample was PBMCs. CDR3 nucleotide sequence: TGTGCCAGCGCACAACTACCAGGGACCGAAAAACTGTTTTTT. This codes for CASAQLPGTEKLFF. Together with reference TRBV7-6 and TRBJ1-4, the CDR3 gives the full variable domain: GAGVSQSPRYKVTKRGQDVALRCDPISGHVSLYWYRQALGQGPEFLTYFNYEAQQDKSGLPNDRFSAERPEGSISTLTIQRTEQRDSAMYRCASAQLPGTEKLFFGSGTQLSVL.